The present T cell receptor (beta chain) was sequenced within a study of blood T cell repertoires in COVID-19. The CDR3 contains 16 residues. V lost 4 bases, J lost 3 bases, and 6 bases stayed unmatched. CDR1 ENHRY and CDR2 SYGVKD come from the germline V gene. Profiling relied on immunoSEQ multiplex PCR, and the TCRdb table lists in-frame clones only, not all of them. The table shows 80,000 to 95,000 clones, with over 70% occurring only once. Sequences were obtained from peripheral blood. The TCR comes from a woman aged 45 to 65 with acute or convalescent COVID-19. The chain is built from TRBV10-3 and TRBJ1-5; 10 bases are a match to TRBD1. The DNA for the CDR3 is TGTGCCATCAGTGGGTCGACAGGGGGCCCCAATCAGCCCCAGCATTTT. Translated: CAISGSTGGPNQPQHF.